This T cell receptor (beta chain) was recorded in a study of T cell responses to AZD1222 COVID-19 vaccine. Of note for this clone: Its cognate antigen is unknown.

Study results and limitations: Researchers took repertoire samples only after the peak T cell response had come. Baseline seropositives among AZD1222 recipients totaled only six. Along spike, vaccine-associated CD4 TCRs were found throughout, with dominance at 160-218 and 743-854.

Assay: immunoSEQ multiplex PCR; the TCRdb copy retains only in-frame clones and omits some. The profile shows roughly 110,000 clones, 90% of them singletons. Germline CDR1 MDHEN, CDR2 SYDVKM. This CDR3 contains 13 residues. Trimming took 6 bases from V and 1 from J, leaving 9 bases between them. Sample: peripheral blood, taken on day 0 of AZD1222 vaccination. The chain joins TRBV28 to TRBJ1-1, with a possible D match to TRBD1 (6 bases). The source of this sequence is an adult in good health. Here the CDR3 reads CASRWTANTEAFF. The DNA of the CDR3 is TGTGCCAGCAGGTGGACAGCGAACACTGAAGCTTTCTTT.